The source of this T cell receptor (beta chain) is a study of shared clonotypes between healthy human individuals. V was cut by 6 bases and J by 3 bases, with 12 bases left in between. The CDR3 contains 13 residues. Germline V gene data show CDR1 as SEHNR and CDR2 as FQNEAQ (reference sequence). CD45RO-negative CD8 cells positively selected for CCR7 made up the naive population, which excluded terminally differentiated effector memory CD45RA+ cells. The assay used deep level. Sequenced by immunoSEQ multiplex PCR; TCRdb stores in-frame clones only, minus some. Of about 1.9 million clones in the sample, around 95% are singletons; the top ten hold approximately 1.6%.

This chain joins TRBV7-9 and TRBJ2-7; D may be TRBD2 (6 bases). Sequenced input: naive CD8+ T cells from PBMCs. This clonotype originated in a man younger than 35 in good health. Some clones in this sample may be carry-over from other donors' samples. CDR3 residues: CASSPTGDYEQYF. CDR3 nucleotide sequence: TGTGCCAGCAGTCCTACGGGGGACTACGAGCAGTACTTC.